What follows is one TCR beta chain and its context. Its antigen is unidentified. This CDR3 region has 17 residues. Germline V lookup: CDR1 SNHLY, CDR2 FYNNEI. V was cut by 1 base and J by 0 bases, with 14 bases left in between. This entry comes from a study of cytomegalovirus exposure and HLA in healthy donors. Findings of the study overall: Later analysis identified over 15,000 TCR beta sequences associated with HLA alleles, using a false discovery rate threshold of 0.05. Presence/absence analyses supposed approximately even sequencing depth among donors. In a later analysis, common viral pathogens appeared linked to several of the most significant clusters.

Vbeta (60) and Jbeta (13) primers were used in the PCR. Data came from immunoSEQ multiplex PCR; TCRdb stores just in-frame clones and leaves some out. This table holds over 100,000 clones, approximately 80% found once. The chain has TRBV2 and TRBJ2-3; D is possibly TRBD2 (5 bases). Sequenced: PBMCs. The receptor was isolated from a man aged 35 to 55 in good health and CMV-seropositive. For the CDR3, the DNA is TGTGCCAGCAGTGAAGATATGCGGACTGCTAGCACAGATACGCAGTATTTT. The encoded protein is CASSEDMRTASTDTQYF. The full variable domain, rest sourced from reference TRBV2 and TRBJ2-3, is EPEVTQTPSHQVTQMGQEVILRCVPISNHLYFYWYRQILGQKVEFLVSFYNNEISEKSEIFDDQFSVERPDGSNFTLKIRSTKLEDSAMYFCASSEDMRTASTDTQYFGPGTRLTVL.